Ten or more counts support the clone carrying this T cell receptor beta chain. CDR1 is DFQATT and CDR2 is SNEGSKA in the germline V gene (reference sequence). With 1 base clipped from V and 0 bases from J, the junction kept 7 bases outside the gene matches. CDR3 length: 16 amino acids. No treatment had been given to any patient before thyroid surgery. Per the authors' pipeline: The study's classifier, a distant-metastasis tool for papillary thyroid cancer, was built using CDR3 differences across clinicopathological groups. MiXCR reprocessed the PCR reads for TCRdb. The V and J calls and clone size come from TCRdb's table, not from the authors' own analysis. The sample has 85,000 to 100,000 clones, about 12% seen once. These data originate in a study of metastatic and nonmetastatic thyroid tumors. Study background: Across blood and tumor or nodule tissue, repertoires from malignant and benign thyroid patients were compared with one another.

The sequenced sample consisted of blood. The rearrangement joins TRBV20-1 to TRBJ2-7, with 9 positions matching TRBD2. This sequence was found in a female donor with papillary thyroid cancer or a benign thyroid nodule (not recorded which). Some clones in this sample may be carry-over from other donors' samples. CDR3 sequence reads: CSARAHGSGSSYEQYF. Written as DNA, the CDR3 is TGCAGTGCTAGAGCCCACGGTAGCGGGAGCTCCTACGAGCAGTACTTC.